Each of the 27 T cell receptor beta chains below was sequenced from the same sample in a study of vaccination and CD4 T cells after COVID-19. For these TCRs, the target antigens are not known. Stated treatment: approximately 10-day PBMC culture with coronavirus spike peptide pools or control peptides (ViraFEST assay). The Oncomine TCR Beta short-read assay sequenced DNA from cultured CD4+ T cells. TCRdb processed the PCR reads anew with MiXCR; each CDR3 protein has one entry. There are some 10,000 distinct CDR3 sequences in the sample; under 60% occur only once, and approximately 20% lies in the top ten. The source material was CD4+ T cells from blood, cultured in vitro. These receptors all come from a human donor who had recovered from COVID-19.

The J gene is TRBJ1-2, the V gene TRBV6-1, with no clear D. This CDR3 is built from 16 residues. V was trimmed by 5 bases and J by 6 bases, leaving 22 bases between them. Per germline, CDR1 MNHNS and CDR2 SASEGT. In DNA form, the CDR3 reads TGTGCCAGCAGTCCCTCCCTGGCCAGTTCATCGGATGGCTACACCTTC. This codes for CASSPSLASSSDGYTF.

The rearrangement joins TRBV11-2 to TRBJ2-7, with 10 bases aligning to TRBD1. The CDR3 loop spans 14 amino acids. Germline values: CDR1 SGHAT, CDR2 FQNNGV. J lost 6 bases, V lost 4 bases, and 6 bases had no gene match. DNA for the CDR3: TGTGCCAGCAGCTCGCCGGGACAGGGGTTCGAGCAGTACTTC. Translation gives CASSSPGQGFEQYF.

This clonotype was detected a few times. The chain uses TRBV20-1 and TRBJ2-3, with 7 bases fitting TRBD1. Losses at the gene ends were 6 bases for V and 9 bases for J; bases not matched to a gene: 6. The CDR3 is made up of 11 amino acids. The germline gives CDR1 DFQATT, CDR2 SNEGSKA (reference sequence). CDR3 loop: CSAGDSGTQYF. CDR3 nucleotide sequence: TGCAGTGCAGGGGACAGTGGGACGCAGTATTTT.

This sequence joins TRBV18 and TRBJ2-2; tentatively, D is TRBD1 (5 bases). The germline CDR1 and CDR2 sequences are KGHSH and LQKENI. CDR3 size: 18 residues. Trimming left V 4 bases short and J 0 bases short, with 18 bases between. The CDR3 is CASSRFLSRTTNTGELFF. For the CDR3, the DNA is TGTGCCAGCTCACGATTCCTATCCAGGACAACGAACACCGGGGAGCTGTTTTTT.

This sequence joins TRBV6-1 and TRBJ2-7; no definite D call. This CDR3 has 14 amino acids. Germline V lookup: CDR1 MNHNS, CDR2 SASEGT. V lost 6 bases to trimming and J lost 3 bases, with 15 bases between them. The CDR3: CASRKSRNHYEQYF. DNA of the CDR3: TGTGCCAGCAGAAAATCCAGAAACCACTACGAGCAGTACTTC.

This rearrangement joins TRBV6-2 or TRBV6-3 to TRBJ2-7; D not certain. Germline values: CDR1 MNHEY, CDR2 SVGEGT. Trimming removed 2 bases at V and 0 bases at J, with 11 bases between. This CDR3 comprises 15 residues. The CDR3 DNA sequence: TGTGCCAGCAGTTACCATCTGGAGAGCTCCTACGAGCAGTACTTC. Its translation: CASSYHLESSYEQYF.

This chain uses TRBV11-3 with TRBJ1-2; D remains unclear. This CDR3 has 15 amino acids. The V end lost 5 bases, the J end lost 4 bases, and 17 bases lay between the germline ends. Germline CDR1 is SGHNT and CDR2 is YENEEA. The CDR3 loop reads CASSTGNWGSYGYTF. The CDR3, as DNA: TGTGCCAGCAGCACCGGAAACTGGGGTAGCTATGGCTACACCTTC. Full variable domain (missing parts from reference TRBV11-3 and TRBJ1-2): EAGVVQSPRYKIIEKKQPVAFWCNPISGHNTLYWYLQNLGQGPELLIRYENEEAVDDSQLPKDRFSAERLKGVDSTLKIQPAELGDSAVYLCASSTGNWGSYGYTFGSGTRLTVV.

This clonotype was observed a single time. The chain carries TRBV6-1 and TRBJ1-1, with D unclear. Germline V gene lookup returns CDR1 MNHNS and CDR2 SASEGT. The CDR3 extends over 13 amino acids. V was shortened by 6 bases and J by 1 base, with 9 bases between the two germline ends. The CDR3 loop reads CASRDRPNTEAFF. The CDR3 nucleotides read TGTGCCAGCAGGGACCGACCGAACACTGAAGCTTTCTTT.

This sequence joins TRBV11-3 and TRBJ2-7, with D tentatively TRBD1 or TRBD2 (6 bases each). The CDR3 totals 13 residues. The germline gives CDR1 SGHNT, CDR2 YENEEA. The V end lost 6 bases, the J end lost 2 bases, and 11 bases lay between the germline ends. CDR3 residues: CASRPGATYEQYF. CDR3 bases: TGTGCCAGCAGACCGGGGGCCACCTACGAGCAGTACTTC.

CDR3 residues: CASIPAGRQLYGYTF. DNA of the CDR3: TGTGCCAGCATCCCTGCCGGTAGACAGCTCTATGGCTACACCTTC. The chain is built from TRBV7-2 and TRBJ1-2; possibly TRBD1 for D (5 bases). V was trimmed by 7 bases and J by 4 bases, leaving 19 bases between them. The germline V gene encodes CDR1 SGHTA and CDR2 FQGNSA. The CDR3 loop spans 15 amino acids. The whole variable domain, remainder taken from reference TRBV7-2 and TRBJ1-2, is GAGVSQSPSNKVTEKGKDVELRCDPISGHTALYWYRQSLGQGLEFLIYFQGNSAPDKSGLPSDRFSAERTGGSVSTLTIQRTQQEDSAVYLCASIPAGRQLYGYTFGSGTRLTVV.

The chain employs TRBV6-1 and TRBJ1-2; maybe TRBD1 (6 bases). The V end was cut by 6 bases, the J end by 2 bases, with 13 bases between. This CDR3 spans 14 amino acids. Looked up from germline, CDR1 is MNHNS and CDR2 is SASEGT. CDR3: CASSLTGPNYGYTF. The CDR3 DNA follows: TGTGCCAGCAGCCTAACAGGGCCCAACTATGGCTACACCTTC.

CDR3 amino acids: CASSLNSYVETQYF. For the CDR3, the DNA is TGTGCCAGCAGCTTAAATTCCTACGTAGAGACCCAGTACTTC. The chain employs TRBV7-2 and TRBJ2-5; D gene unclear. This CDR3 comprises 14 residues. Deletions cut 2 bases from V and 4 bases from J, with 11 bases between. Per the germline V gene, CDR1 is SGHTA and CDR2 is FQGNSA.

This rearrangement joins TRBV27 to TRBJ2-5; 7 bases fit TRBD2. This CDR3 has 14 residues. Germline CDR1 reads MNHEY; CDR2 reads SMNVEV (reference sequence). V lost 6 bases to trimming and J lost 6 bases; unmatched junction nucleotides: 10. This CDR3 reads CASSLTSVEKTQYF. CDR3 coding DNA: TGTGCCAGCAGCCTTACTAGCGTAGAAAAGACCCAGTACTTC.

This rearrangement joins TRBV6-8 to TRBJ1-1, with TRBD1 identical over 7 bases. The germline V gene has CDR1 MNHGY and CDR2 SAAAGT. The CDR3 is 19 amino acids. Trimming at V came to 2 bases and at J to 5 bases, leaving 20 bases not matched to a gene. This CDR3 reads CASSYHVLGQLKVGTEAFF. The CDR3 DNA sequence: TGTGCCAGCAGTTACCACGTTTTGGGACAGCTAAAGGTGGGGACTGAAGCTTTCTTT.

The table lists this clonotype with a few counts. The V gene is TRBV30, the J gene TRBJ1-1; D is possibly TRBD1 (5 bases). The CDR3 has 13 amino acids. Germline loops: CDR1 GTSNPN, CDR2 SVGIG (reference sequence). The CDR3 spells CAAGGGPQVRAFF. CDR3 bases: TGTGCGGCGGGGGGAGGCCCTCAGGTGAGAGCTTTCTTT.

CDR3: CASSSARGILNSPLHF. CDR3 in DNA: TGTGCCAGCAGCTCGGCGAGAGGGATCCTGAATTCACCCCTCCACTTT. V and J are TRBV5-6 and TRBJ1-6, with D hard to call. Germline loops: CDR1 SGHDT, CDR2 YYEEEE. CDR3 size: 16 residues. With 3 bases removed from V and 7 bases from J, the gap between germline ends came to 17 bases.

The rearrangement uses TRBV2 and TRBJ1-6; D unclear. This CDR3 comprises 18 residues. Germline values: CDR1 SNHLY, CDR2 FYNNEI. V shed 0 bases and J shed 4 bases, with 16 bases lying between them. The CDR3 loop is CASSEASRKAGYNSPLHF. CDR3 nucleotides: TGTGCCAGCAGTGAAGCGAGTAGGAAGGCCGGATATAATTCACCCCTCCACTTT.

In this sample, this clonotype turned up once. The rearrangement uses TRBV5-5 and TRBJ2-7; unclear D gene. Germline-derived CDR1 and CDR2 are SGHKS and YYEKEE (reference sequence). The CDR3 has 13 amino acids. Trimming cost V 0 bases and J 5 bases, with 9 bases left between them. CDR3 loop: CASSLAGLNEQYF. The CDR3 DNA reads TGTGCCAGCAGCTTGGCTGGGTTGAACGAGCAGTACTTC.

The table lists this clonotype with a few counts. This chain connects TRBV7-9 to TRBJ1-2; D gene ambiguous. The CDR3 contains 15 residues. The germline V gene encodes CDR1 SEHNR and CDR2 FQNEAQ (reference sequence). V lost 6 bases and J lost 3, with 17 bases in between. The CDR3 sequence: CASRFSGGRHYGYTF. The CDR3, as DNA: TGTGCCAGCAGATTTAGCGGAGGGCGCCACTATGGCTACACCTTC.

V is TRBV4-1 and J is TRBJ1-1; possibly TRBD1 for D (6 bases). In germline, CDR1 is MGHRA, CDR2 YSYEKL. The length of the CDR3 is 14 residues. V was shortened by 4 bases and J by 4 bases, with 13 bases between the two germline ends. This CDR3 is CASSLGGGGTEAFF. CDR3 DNA: TGCGCCAGCAGCCTTGGGGGAGGGGGCACTGAAGCTTTCTTT.

This clonotype was seen just once. The chain has TRBV4-1 and TRBJ2-2; possible D gene TRBD1, 5 bases. CDR3 size: 16 residues. The germline V gene has CDR1 MGHRA and CDR2 YSYEKL. Trimming shortened V by 2 bases and J by 1 base, and 11 bases separated the two germline ends. CDR3 in amino acids: CASSQPGSWNTGELFF. The CDR3 nucleotides are TGCGCCAGCAGCCAACCAGGGTCTTGGAACACCGGGGAGCTGTTTTTT.

This clonotype was counted a few times. The chain has TRBV28 and TRBJ2-7; D gene unclear. Trimming shortened V by 6 bases and J by 1 base, and 13 bases separated the two germline ends. The germline V gene has CDR1 MDHEN and CDR2 SYDVKM. The CDR3 spans 14 residues. Here the CDR3 reads CASRVSGRSYEQYF. In nucleotides, the CDR3 is TGTGCCAGCAGGGTGTCAGGAAGGTCCTACGAGCAGTACTTC.

This clonotype has only a few counts. This chain connects TRBV2 to TRBJ1-5; D is uncertain. Per germline, CDR1 SNHLY and CDR2 FYNNEI. The CDR3 runs 15 residues. V was pared by 4 bases and J by 0 bases, with 10 bases between. CDR3 sequence (DNA): TGTGCCAGCAGTGCCGGGGATTATAGCAATCAGCCCCAGCATTTT. This gives the protein CASSAGDYSNQPQHF. Based on the CDR3 plus reference TRBV2 and TRBJ1-5, the full variable domain is EPEVTQTPSHQVTQMGQEVILRCVPISNHLYFYWYRQILGQKVEFLVSFYNNEISEKSEIFDDQFSVERPDGSNFTLKIRSTKLEDSAMYFCASSAGDYSNQPQHFGDGTRLSIL.

V usage is TRBV6-1 and J usage is TRBJ1-3, with D tentatively TRBD1 (6 bases). CDR3 length equals 16 residues. The V end was cut by 6 bases, the J end by 4 bases, with 19 bases between. Germline CDR1 MNHNS, CDR2 SASEGT. The CDR3 loop is CASSRGFPGAGNTIYF. CDR3 DNA sequence: TGTGCCAGCAGCCGAGGATTTCCGGGGGCCGGAAACACCATATATTTT.

The DNA of the CDR3 is TGCAGTGCGGGCGCGGGGGGGCGAAGCAATCAGCCCCAGCATTTT. Its protein is CSAGAGGRSNQPQHF. The rearrangement joins TRBV20-1 to TRBJ1-5, with a weak D call TRBD1 (6 bases). Germline V gives CDR1 DFQATT, CDR2 SNEGSKA (reference sequence). Trimming stripped 6 bases from V and 1 base from J, with 16 bases between. This CDR3 has 15 residues.

This clonotype came up a few times. The genes are TRBV6-1 and TRBJ1-6, with TRBD1 matching 8 bases. The V segment lost 6 bases and the J segment 9 bases; nucleotides outside the gene matches: 10. CDR3 length: 15 residues. Germline assignment: CDR1 MNHNS and CDR2 SASEGT. CDR3 protein: CASRGIGQGGSPLHF. For the CDR3, the DNA is TGTGCCAGCAGGGGAATAGGACAGGGTGGTTCACCCCTCCACTTT.

The CDR3 spells CAWKGQEANSPLHF. The CDR3 nucleotides read TGTGCCTGGAAGGGACAGGAGGCAAATTCACCCCTCCACTTT. The rearrangement uses TRBV30 and TRBJ1-6; TRBD1 aligns across 8 bases. The trim removed 4 bases at V and 7 bases at J, leaving 6 bases unmatched. CDR3 length: 14 amino acids. Germline V gene lookup returns CDR1 GTSNPN and CDR2 SVGIG (reference sequence).